This passage covers 23 T cell receptor beta chains from one sample sequenced in a study of radiation and T cells in renal cell carcinoma (dated by TCRdb to about 2020). The library was obtained by the immunoSEQ multiplex PCR assay. In its TCRdb copy, this immuneACCESS table keeps in-frame sequences only and misses some clones. Where compared with another copy, unresolved V genes explain less than half of these, and the others have no known cause. In all, the sample holds 100,000 to 150,000 clones, and 82% of those were seen once. Clones ranked in the top ten supply around 3% of the sample. The time point tag for this specimen amounts to: baseline pretreatment blood. The label giving this sample's treatment or condition can be read as: 15 Gy SBRT to primary tumor, nephrectomy 4 weeks later. Material: blood, obtained from a patient whose treatment included radiotherapy and nephrectomy. Receptor source: an older woman with renal cell carcinoma.

The chain employs TRBV5-8 and TRBJ1-6; weak D call: TRBD1 (6 bases). The CDR3 runs 17 residues. V lost 0 bases, J lost 5 bases, and 15 bases lay in between. Germline V gives CDR1 SGHTS, CDR2 YDEGEE. In nucleotides, the CDR3 is TGTGCCAGCAGCTTGGCGGGCGACAGGTGGGATAATTCACCCCTCCACTTT. Translating it yields CASSLAGDRWDNSPLHF.

CDR3 nucleotide sequence: TGTGCCAGCAGCATCATATCTAGCACAGATACGCAGTATTTT. This codes for CASSIISSTDTQYF. The chain uses TRBV27 and TRBJ2-3; no reliable D call. Germline-derived CDR1 and CDR2 are MNHEY and SMNVEV (reference sequence). Trimming pared 6 bases from V and 0 bases from J, leaving 10 bases between. The CDR3 has 14 residues.

The chain is built from TRBV28 and TRBJ1-4; D possibly corresponds to TRBD1 (5 bases). Germline-derived CDR1 and CDR2 are MDHEN and SYDVKM. This CDR3 spans 16 amino acids. Trimming cost V 10 bases and J 2 bases, with 20 bases left between them. CDR3 sequence: CAIRDPGRGTNEKLFF. Written as DNA, the CDR3 is TGTGCCATCCGGGATCCAGGGCGGGGTACTAATGAAAAACTGTTTTTT. The full variable domain, with the rest looked up from reference TRBV28 and TRBJ1-4, is DVKVTQSSRYLVKRTGEKVFLECVQDMDHENMFWYRQDPGLGLRLIYFSYDVKMKEKGDIPEGYSVSREKKERFSLILESASTNQTSMYLCAIRDPGRGTNEKLFFGSGTQLSVL.

V usage is TRBV7-6 and J usage is TRBJ1-5; no definite D call. CDR1 and CDR2 from the germline V gene are SGHVS and FNYEAQ. CDR3 size: 15 residues. The V and J ends lost 1 base and 0 bases respectively, with 7 bases between them. The CDR3 region has the DNA TGTGCCAGCAGCTTAGATACGGGTAGCAATCAGCCCCAGCATTTT. Its translation: CASSLDTGSNQPQHF.

The chain is built from TRBV7-2 and TRBJ1-2; D gene uncertain. V lost 0 bases and J 1 base, leaving 12 bases between the germline ends. Germline V gives CDR1 SGHTA, CDR2 FQGNSA. The CDR3 has 16 residues. The CDR3: CASSLARAALNYGYTF. The CDR3, as DNA: TGTGCCAGCAGCTTAGCGAGGGCGGCGCTTAACTATGGCTACACCTTC.

V is TRBV19 and J is TRBJ1-6; tentative D call: TRBD1 (6 bases). This CDR3 spans 13 amino acids. Germline CDR1 is LNHDA and CDR2 is SQIVND (reference sequence). V was shortened by 5 bases and J by 7 bases, with 9 bases between the two germline ends. In DNA form, the CDR3 reads TGTGCCAGTAGTGTCGACAGGAATTCACCCCTCCACTTT. This gives the protein CASSVDRNSPLHF.

J is TRBJ2-5 and V is TRBV21-1; TRBD1, the D gene given by the table, was not confirmed from the DNA. TRBV21-1 is a known pseudogene. This CDR3 is 17 amino acids long. The CDR3 loop is CASSTGDRGPIWETQYF. The CDR3 nucleotides are TGTGCCAGCAGCACAGGGGACAGGGGACCGATTTGGGAGACCCAGTACTTC.

V gene TRBV6-5 combines with J gene TRBJ2-3; weak D call: TRBD1 (6 bases). V dropped 4 bases and J dropped 5 bases, with 13 bases sitting between them. Per the germline V gene, CDR1 is MNHEY and CDR2 is SVGAGI. This CDR3 region has 14 residues. Written as DNA, the CDR3 is TGTGCCAGCAGTTGGAGACAGGTGGGAGATACGCAGTATTTT. It is translated as CASSWRQVGDTQYF.

The V gene is TRBV7-9, the J gene TRBJ1-4; D might be TRBD1 (6 bases). The CDR3 sequence is 16 residues long. Germline values: CDR1 SEHNR, CDR2 FQNEAQ (reference sequence). V lost 1 base, J lost 3 bases, and 12 bases lay in between. CDR3 DNA: TGTGCCAGCAGCTTAGGAGGGGGGATCTCTAATGAAAAACTGTTTTTT. Residues: CASSLGGGISNEKLFF.

The chain uses TRBV6-5 and TRBJ2-7; TRBD1 matches at 7 bases. Germline lookup yields CDR1 MNHEY and CDR2 SVGAGI. V lost 6 bases, J lost 3 bases, and 11 bases stayed unmatched. This CDR3 has 15 residues. CDR3 loop: CASRLSTGLSYEQYF. As DNA, the CDR3 is TGTGCCAGCAGGCTCTCGACAGGGTTAAGCTACGAGCAGTACTTC.

The rearrangement joins TRBV30 to TRBJ1-1, with 7 bases fitting TRBD1. Germline V gene sequence: CDR1 GTSNPN, CDR2 SVGIG (reference sequence). This CDR3 contains 14 residues. The V and J ends lost 4 bases and 8 bases, in that order; junction bases with no gene match: 13. The DNA of the CDR3 is TGTGCCTGGAAGGACAGGCCCCCCACGACCGAAGCTTTCTTT. It codes for CAWKDRPPTTEAFF.

The rearrangement joins TRBV29-1 to TRBJ2-7, with 8 bases that match TRBD1. V gave up 4 bases and J gave up 3 bases; unmatched junction bases: 5. The CDR3 has 13 residues. CDR1 is SQVTM and CDR2 is ANQGSEA in the germline V gene. DNA for the CDR3: TGCAGCGTTGGGACAGGGAATTTCTACGAGCAGTACTTC. Its protein is CSVGTGNFYEQYF.

This chain joins TRBV11-2 and TRBJ2-2; 9 positions agree with TRBD2. V lost 5 bases to trimming and J lost 7 bases; unmatched junction nucleotides: 8. Germline V gene data show CDR1 as SGHAT and CDR2 as FQNNGV. The CDR3 sequence is 15 residues long. The CDR3 sequence is CASSLSGLAVGELFF. The CDR3 DNA sequence: TGTGCCAGCAGCCTATCGGGACTAGCTGTCGGGGAGCTGTTTTTT.

The V gene is TRBV19, the J gene TRBJ1-2, with no clear D. The germline V gene encodes CDR1 LNHDA and CDR2 SQIVND (reference sequence). V was trimmed by 2 bases and J by 4 bases, leaving 11 bases between them. This CDR3 region has 14 residues. As DNA, the CDR3 is TGTGCCAGTAGTATACCCGGGCAGACCTATGGCTACACCTTC. Its protein is CASSIPGQTYGYTF.

Here the CDR3 DNA reads TGTGCCAGCACCTTCCGAGCGGGGGGGCGAGAGCAGTACTTC. This encodes CASTFRAGGREQYF. The chain carries TRBV6-5 and TRBJ2-7; 10 bases match TRBD2. CDR3 size: 14 residues. Germline loops: CDR1 MNHEY, CDR2 SVGAGI. J gave up 7 bases and V 7 bases, and 10 bases lay outside the gene matches.

CDR3: CASSPGRAGQSYEQYF. The CDR3 DNA reads as TGTGCCAGCAGCCCGGGACGGGCAGGTCAATCCTACGAGCAGTACTTC. This rearrangement joins TRBV7-2 to TRBJ2-7; D may match TRBD1 or TRBD2 (5 bases each). The V gene lost 5 bases and the J gene lost 1 base, with 18 bases spanning the gap. CDR1 and CDR2 (germline): SGHTA, FQGNSA. This CDR3 region has 16 residues.

This chain uses TRBV10-3 with TRBJ1-1, with TRBD1 identical over 7 bases. Per the germline V gene, CDR1 is ENHRY and CDR2 is SYGVKD. Losses at the gene ends were 6 bases for V and 1 base for J; bases not matched to a gene: 8. CDR3 length: 15 residues. CDR3 region: CAISVEGQQNTEAFF. The CDR3 coding sequence is TGTGCCATCAGCGTCGAGGGACAGCAGAACACTGAAGCTTTCTTT.

This chain links TRBV5-4 with TRBJ2-3; perhaps D is TRBD1 or TRBD2 (5 bases each). Germline V gene lookup returns CDR1 SGHNT and CDR2 YYREEE (reference sequence). The length of the CDR3 is 15 residues. Trimming pared 3 bases from V and 0 bases from J, leaving 11 bases between. CDR3 nucleotide sequence: TGTGCCAGCAGCTGGGACCGCACTAGCACAGATACGCAGTATTTT. Protein product: CASSWDRTSTDTQYF.

This chain joins TRBV19 and TRBJ1-5; tentative D call: TRBD1 (6 bases). CDR1 and CDR2 from the germline V gene are LNHDA and SQIVND (reference sequence). The CDR3 totals 16 residues. Trimming cost V 7 bases and J 1 base, with 17 bases left between them. CDR3 sequence: CASTPQGGLSNQPQHF. CDR3 coding DNA: TGTGCCAGTACCCCTCAAGGGGGGCTGAGCAATCAGCCCCAGCATTTT.

This clone appeared a few times. The rearrangement uses TRBV2 and TRBJ2-4; the match to TRBD1 covers 8 bases. Unmatched junction bases numbered 4, after V lost 7 bases and J lost 8 bases. From germline, CDR1 is SNHLY and CDR2 FYNNEI. The CDR3 totals 12 residues. The CDR3 loop is CASKDRDYIQYF. CDR3 DNA sequence: TGTGCCAGCAAGGACAGGGACTACATTCAGTACTTC.

This clone was counted between two and nine times. This chain connects TRBV5-4 to TRBJ2-5, with 9 bases matching TRBD1. Per germline, CDR1 SGHNT and CDR2 YYREEE (reference sequence). This CDR3 has 15 residues. The J segment lost 4 bases and the V segment lost 2 bases, leaving 6 bases of the junction unmatched. CDR3 protein: CASSLIGTGRETQYF. The CDR3 bases are TGTGCCAGCAGCTTAATTGGGACAGGGAGAGAGACCCAGTACTTC.

V usage is TRBV5-1 and J usage is TRBJ1-1; D is perhaps TRBD1 (6 bases). The V end lost 4 bases, the J end lost 1 base, and 11 bases lay between the germline ends. The length of the CDR3 is 14 residues. CDR1 and CDR2 from the germline V gene are SGHRS and YFSETQ. The CDR3 spells CASSGRTANTEAFF. The DNA for the CDR3 is TGCGCCAGCAGCGGAAGGACAGCGAACACTGAAGCTTTCTTT.

The gene calls are TRBV7-9 and TRBJ2-2, with 7 bases identical to TRBD2. Germline values: CDR1 SEHNR, CDR2 FQNEAQ (reference sequence). Germline trimming cut 2 bases from V and 2 bases from J; bases unmatched to any gene: 5. The CDR3 extends over 16 amino acids. CDR3 sequence: CASSLRGGKNTGELFF. CDR3 in DNA: TGTGCCAGCAGCTTACGCGGGGGAAAAAACACCGGGGAGCTGTTTTTT.